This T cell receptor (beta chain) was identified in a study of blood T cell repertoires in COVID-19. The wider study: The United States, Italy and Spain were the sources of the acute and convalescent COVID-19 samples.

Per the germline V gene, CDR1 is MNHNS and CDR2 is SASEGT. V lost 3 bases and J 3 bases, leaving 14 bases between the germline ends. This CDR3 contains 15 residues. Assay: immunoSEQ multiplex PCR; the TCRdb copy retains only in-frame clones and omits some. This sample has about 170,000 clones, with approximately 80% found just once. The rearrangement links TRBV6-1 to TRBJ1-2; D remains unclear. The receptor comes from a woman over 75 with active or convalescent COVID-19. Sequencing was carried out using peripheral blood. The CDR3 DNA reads TGTGCCAGCAGTGAGTGGGTGAGTGGAGACTATGGCTACACCTTC. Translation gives CASSEWVSGDYGYTF.